A selection of T cell receptor beta chains follows, all from one sample in a study of cytomegalovirus exposure and HLA in healthy donors. Generated by immunoSEQ multiplex PCR, the TCRdb table keeps only in-frame clones and is missing some. The sample shows 100,000 to 120,000 clones, about three quarters of them seen only once. Material: PBMCs. These receptors came from a woman aged 60 to 75 in good health and CMV-seropositive. Each CDR3 is given with its conserved first and last residue. Fields, in order: CDR3 DNA, CDR3 protein, V gene, J gene, D gene, clone size. The D gene is left open where the match is weak. Size is omitted from some rows. Given values are once, few, many or a class for expanded clones.

CDR3 DNA: TGTGCCAGCAGCACCGGGACAGGCACACATCTTATTTACGAGCAGTACTTC; CDR3 protein: CASSTGTGTHLIYEQYF; V gene: TRBV11-2; J gene: TRBJ2-7; D gene: TRBD1; clone size: -
CDR3 DNA: TGTGCCTGGAGTGTGGCGGGGGCGGACGAGCAGTACTTC; CDR3 protein: CAWSVAGADEQYF; V gene: TRBV30; J gene: TRBJ2-7; D gene: -; clone size: -
CDR3 DNA: TGTGCCAGCAGCTTAGGAGGTAACTATGGCTACACCTTC; CDR3 protein: CASSLGGNYGYTF; V gene: TRBV7-2; J gene: TRBJ1-2; D gene: -; clone size: -
CDR3 DNA: TGCGCCAGCAGCCCGGGACAGAAGGTACAGCAGTACTTC; CDR3 protein: CASSPGQKVQQYF; V gene: TRBV5-1; J gene: TRBJ2-7; D gene: TRBD1; clone size: -
CDR3 DNA: TGTGCCAGCAGCTTCGATGTAGCGAATACGCAGTATTTT; CDR3 protein: CASSFDVANTQYF; V gene: TRBV11-3; J gene: TRBJ2-3; D gene: -; clone size: -
CDR3 DNA: TGTGCCAGTAGTCCCGGACTAGCGGGGGCGTACGAGCAGTACTTC; CDR3 protein: CASSPGLAGAYEQYF; V gene: TRBV19; J gene: TRBJ2-7; D gene: TRBD2; clone size: -
CDR3 DNA: TGCGCCAGCAGCTTGGCCCACAGGGGGTCCTACGAGCAGTACTTC; CDR3 protein: CASSLAHRGSYEQYF; V gene: TRBV5-1; J gene: TRBJ2-7; D gene: TRBD1; clone size: -
CDR3 DNA: TGTGCTAGTGGTTACGCTTTGTCGGGACAGCCCCAGCATTTT; CDR3 protein: CASGYALSGQPQHF; V gene: TRBV12-5; J gene: TRBJ1-5; D gene: -; clone size: few
CDR3 DNA: TGTGCCAGCAGTTTTGGAGGGAACACTGAAGCTTTCTTT; CDR3 protein: CASSFGGNTEAFF; V gene: TRBV27; J gene: TRBJ1-1; D gene: -; clone size: -
CDR3 DNA: TGTGCCAGCAGTTACTTTAGCGGTGCCTACGAGCAGTACTTC; CDR3 protein: CASSYFSGAYEQYF; V gene: TRBV6-5; J gene: TRBJ2-7; D gene: -; clone size: -
CDR3 DNA: TGTGCCAGCAGCTTGGCGGGACTAGCGGGCTTCGGGGAGCTGTTTTTT; CDR3 protein: CASSLAGLAGFGELFF; V gene: TRBV5-4; J gene: TRBJ2-2; D gene: TRBD2; clone size: -
CDR3 DNA: TGTGCCAGCAGCTTACTATGGGCCAATGAGCAGTTCTTC; CDR3 protein: CASSLLWANEQFF; V gene: TRBV11-1; J gene: TRBJ2-1; D gene: -; clone size: -
CDR3 DNA: TGTGCCAGCAGCTCATTTTGGGCGGGGGGTAGAGGTGAGACTGAAGCTTTCTTT; CDR3 protein: CASSSFWAGGRGETEAFF; V gene: TRBV5-6; J gene: TRBJ1-1; D gene: -; clone size: -
CDR3 DNA: TGTGCCAGCAGTTTGGTAGCGGGACCTAAGGGCAATGAGCAGTTCTTC; CDR3 protein: CASSLVAGPKGNEQFF; V gene: TRBV28; J gene: TRBJ2-1; D gene: TRBD2; clone size: -
CDR3 DNA: TGTGCCTGGAGTGAACAGGGAGGGACTGAAGCTTTCTTT; CDR3 protein: CAWSEQGGTEAFF; V gene: TRBV30; J gene: TRBJ1-1; D gene: -; clone size: -